The next 15 T cell receptor beta chains were all read from a single sample in a study of shared clonotypes between healthy human individuals (dated by TCRdb to 2020 to 2021). Libraries were made using the immunoSEQ multiplex PCR assay. In its TCRdb copy, this immuneACCESS table keeps in-frame sequences only and misses some clones. Where compared with another copy, unresolved V genes explain less than half of these, and the others have no known cause. Within this sample are some 800,000 clones, with 80% to 95% of them counted one time only. Together, the top ten hold approximately 25% of the sample. For the CD8 naive samples, CD45RO-negative cells were positively selected for CCR7, yielding a CD45RA+CCR7+ population from which TemRA cells were excluded. Sequencing used naive CD8+ T cells sorted from blood. The cell subset or site tag for this specimen amounts to: CD45RA+CCR7+. Receptors originate from a man aged 25 to 40 in good health.

V usage is TRBV28 and J usage is TRBJ2-7; D tentatively fits TRBD1 or TRBD2 (5 bases each). The CDR3 spans 13 residues. V was trimmed by 2 bases and J by 6 bases, leaving 11 bases between them. CDR1 is MDHEN, CDR2 SYDVKM, per germline. The CDR3 reads CASSLVDSGEQYF. CDR3 coding DNA: TGTGCCAGCAGTTTAGTAGACAGCGGCGAGCAGTACTTC.

This rearrangement joins TRBV5-1 to TRBJ2-7; D perhaps matches TRBD2 (5 bases). The CDR3 contains 15 residues. V was clipped by 0 bases and J by 6 bases, with 16 bases between them. From germline, CDR1 is SGHRS and CDR2 YFSETQ. This CDR3 is CASSLDLAGGREQYF. The CDR3 nucleotides are TGCGCCAGCAGCTTGGACCTAGCTGGCGGGCGCGAGCAGTACTTC.

This rearrangement joins TRBV4-1 to TRBJ2-7, with TRBD1 as a possible D gene (5 bases). This CDR3 spans 14 amino acids. Between the trimmed V and J ends, which lost 0 bases and 3 bases, there was a span of 9 bases. Germline loops: CDR1 MGHRA, CDR2 YSYEKL. Here the CDR3 reads CASSQDRVNYEQYF. The CDR3 nucleotides read TGCGCCAGCAGCCAAGACAGGGTCAACTACGAGCAGTACTTC.

This sequence joins TRBV11-2 and TRBJ2-7; 8 nucleotides align to TRBD1. Trimming cost V 1 base and J 4 bases; bases outside gene matches: 12. This CDR3 contains 17 residues. The germline V gene encodes CDR1 SGHAT and CDR2 FQNNGV. The CDR3 DNA sequence: TGTGCCAGCAGCTTAGGAAGGACAGGGTCCCACTCTTACGAGCAGTACTTC. It encodes CASSLGRTGSHSYEQYF.

The chain links TRBV7-9 to TRBJ2-5; 8 nucleotides line up with TRBD1. The CDR3 covers 14 residues. Trimming took 5 bases from V and 5 from J; bases not matched to a gene: 7. Germline V gene data show CDR1 as SEHNR and CDR2 as FQNEAQ (reference sequence). CDR3 coding DNA: TGTGCCAGCAGCCCCCGGGACAGGTGGGAGACCCAGTACTTC. Amino acid sequence: CASSPRDRWETQYF.

The gene calls are TRBV15 and TRBJ2-4; the match to TRBD2 covers 9 bases. CDR1 is LNHNV, CDR2 YYDKDF, per germline (reference sequence). V shed 7 bases, J shed 8 bases, and the junction held 6 bases outside the gene matches. This CDR3 is 13 amino acids long. This chain's CDR3 is CATTSGTSYIQYF. For the CDR3, the DNA is TGTGCCACCACCTCCGGGACTAGCTACATTCAGTACTTC.

The chain couples TRBV11-2 to TRBJ1-1; D is ambiguous. Germline-derived CDR1 and CDR2 are SGHAT and FQNNGV. This CDR3 spans 12 amino acids. Trimming removed 1 base from V and 4 bases from J, with 4 bases in between. CDR3 amino acids: CASSLVITEAFF. The CDR3 DNA reads as TGTGCCAGCAGCTTAGTTATCACTGAAGCTTTCTTT. Combining the CDR3 with reference TRBV11-2 and TRBJ1-1 gives the whole variable domain EAGVAQSPRYKIIEKRQSVAFWCNPISGHATLYWYQQILGQGPKLLIQFQNNGVVDDSQLPKDRFSAERLKGVDSTLKIQPAKLEDSAVYLCASSLVITEAFFGQGTRLTVV.

The rearrangement links TRBV27 to TRBJ2-7; 7 positions match TRBD2. The germline CDR1 and CDR2 sequences are MNHEY and SMNVEV (reference sequence). The CDR3 totals 15 residues. Germline trimming cut 0 bases from V and 7 bases from J; bases unmatched to any gene: 9. CDR3 in amino acids: CASSLSGAGEWEQYF. The CDR3, as DNA: TGTGCCAGCAGTTTATCAGGGGCGGGAGAATGGGAGCAGTACTTC.

The chain has TRBV27 and TRBJ2-2; D is perhaps TRBD2 (6 bases). The CDR3 is made up of 15 amino acids. Trimming took 7 bases from V and 7 from J, leaving 19 bases between them. The germline CDR1 and CDR2 sequences are MNHEY and SMNVEV (reference sequence). The CDR3 spells CASTFQLAGVGELFF. CDR3 coding DNA: TGTGCCAGCACCTTCCAACTAGCTGGAGTCGGGGAGCTGTTTTTT.

This chain links TRBV6-5 with TRBJ1-1; D uncertain. Germline assignment: CDR1 MNHEY and CDR2 SVGAGI. The CDR3 runs to 13 residues. The V end was cut by 2 bases, the J end by 5 bases, with 9 bases between. CDR3 residues: CASSYKEGTEAFF. CDR3 DNA: TGTGCCAGCAGTTACAAGGAGGGAACTGAAGCTTTCTTT.

The chain recombines TRBV27 with TRBJ1-5; no clear D gene. Germline V CDR1 and CDR2: MNHEY, SMNVEV (reference sequence). Trimming took 2 bases from V and 1 from J, leaving 9 bases between them. The CDR3 extends over 15 amino acids. The CDR3 spells CASSLVSESNQPQHF. In DNA form, the CDR3 reads TGTGCCAGCAGTTTAGTATCGGAGAGCAATCAGCCCCAGCATTTT.

This sequence joins TRBV30 and TRBJ1-5; TRBD1 matches at 7 bases. The germline V gene has CDR1 GTSNPN and CDR2 SVGIG (reference sequence). The CDR3 is 15 amino acids. V was clipped by 0 bases and J by 2 bases; unmatched bases: 4. This CDR3 reads CAWSVQGFGNQPQHF. The CDR3 nucleotides are TGTGCCTGGAGTGTACAGGGGTTTGGCAATCAGCCCCAGCATTTT.

This chain connects TRBV25-1 to TRBJ2-7; TRBD2 agrees at 7 bases. Trimming at V came to 5 bases and at J to 0 bases, leaving 7 bases not matched to a gene. The CDR3 contains 15 residues. Germline CDR1 and CDR2: MGHDK and SYGVNS. As DNA, the CDR3 is TGTGCCAGCAGTCATCGGTCTAGCGGCTCCTACGAGCAGTACTTC. It specifies CASSHRSSGSYEQYF.

This chain links TRBV5-1 with TRBJ1-5, with TRBD1 as a possible D gene (6 bases). Germline loops: CDR1 SGHRS, CDR2 YFSETQ. CDR3 length: 15 residues. Trimming took 4 bases from V and 2 from J, leaving 13 bases between them. In nucleotides, the CDR3 is TGCGCCAGCAGCCTCTGGGGGGCCGGCAATCAGCCCCAGCATTTT. This sequence encodes CASSLWGAGNQPQHF.

The rearrangement joins TRBV27 to TRBJ2-7; D gene unclear. The V gene lost 0 bases and the J gene lost 3 bases, with 6 bases spanning the gap. The CDR3 consists of 13 residues. CDR1 is MNHEY and CDR2 is SMNVEV in the germline V gene (reference sequence). The CDR3 loop reads CASSLSQNYEQYF. The CDR3 DNA sequence: TGTGCCAGCAGTTTATCACAGAACTACGAGCAGTACTTC.